Listed below are T cell receptor beta chains from one sample, sequenced in a study of blood T cell repertoires in COVID-19. Some clones are missing from TCRdb's copy, which holds only in-frame ones; the method was immunoSEQ multiplex PCR. This sample yields approximately 93,000 clones, of which 75% to 90% are seen a single time; roughly 30% belongs to the top ten. Material: peripheral blood. The origin of the receptors is a man over 45 with active or convalescent COVID-19. Each CDR3 is given without its conserved first and last residue. Some rows mark clone size as missing; the rest say once, few, many or name a class of expanded clone.

>TRBV6-6|NA|TRBJ2-3
ATAAASRADTQY
>TRBV5-4|NA|TRBJ2-3
ASSFGTAPYSTDTQY
>TRBV2|NA|TRBJ1-4
ASSEVRAANEKLF
>TRBV7-2|NA|TRBJ1-1
ASSLVINTEAF
>TRBV9|NA|TRBJ2-7
ASSVGQGGFYEQY
>TRBV6-2/TRBV6-3|few|TRBJ1-5
ASSPGGRGNQPQH
>TRBV4-3|NA|TRBJ2-3
ASSQEDNTGGSTDTQY
>TRBV10-3|NA|TRBJ1-2
AISRKASGYGYT
>TRBV4-1|NA|TRBJ2-3
ASSQSVLVGTQY
>TRBV3-1/TRBV3-2|NA|TRBJ1-1
ASSQDPGVVTEAF
>TRBV18|once|TRBJ1-4
ASSFSTGEHEKLF
>TRBV7-9|NA|TRBJ2-7
ASSPEGVSSYEQY